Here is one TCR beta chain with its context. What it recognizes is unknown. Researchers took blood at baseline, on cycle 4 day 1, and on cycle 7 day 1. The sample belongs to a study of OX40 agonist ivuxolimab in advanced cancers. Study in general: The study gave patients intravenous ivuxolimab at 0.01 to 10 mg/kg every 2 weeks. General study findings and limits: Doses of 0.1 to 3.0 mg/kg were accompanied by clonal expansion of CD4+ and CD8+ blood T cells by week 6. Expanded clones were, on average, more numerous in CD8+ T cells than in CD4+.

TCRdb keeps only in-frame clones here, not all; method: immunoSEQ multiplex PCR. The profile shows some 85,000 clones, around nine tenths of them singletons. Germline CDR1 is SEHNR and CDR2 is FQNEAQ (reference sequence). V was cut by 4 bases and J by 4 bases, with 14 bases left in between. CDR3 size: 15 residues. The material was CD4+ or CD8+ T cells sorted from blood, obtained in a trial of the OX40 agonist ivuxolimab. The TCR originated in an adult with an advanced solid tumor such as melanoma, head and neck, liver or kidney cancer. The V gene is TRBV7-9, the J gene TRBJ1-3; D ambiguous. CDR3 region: CASSSQAGWGNTIYF. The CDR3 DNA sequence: TGTGCCAGCAGCTCCCAAGCGGGGTGGGGAAACACCATATATTTT.